This T cell receptor beta chain was obtained from a study of cytomegalovirus exposure and HLA in healthy donors. Findings of the study overall: In vitro data verified a few CMV-associated chains as specific for CMV antigens. Later, an analysis found that TCR clusters from the first cohort tended to co-occur in the 120 or so validation repertoires.

The CDR3 runs 15 residues. CDR1 and CDR2 (germline): WSHSY, SAAADI. The ends were cut back, 0 bases at V and 2 bases at J, with 10 bases in the middle. Produced via immunoSEQ multiplex PCR; TCRdb's table is partial and in-frame only. The sample has 130,000 to 150,000 clones; 85% to 90% are singletons. Points on this clone: Its antigen is not known.

Sequencing used PBMCs. The receptor's source is a woman aged 18-35 years in good health and CMV-seropositive. This chain joins TRBV10-2 and TRBJ1-2, with D perhaps TRBD1 (6 bases). The CDR3 here is CASSESRTANYGYTF. The CDR3 nucleotides read TGCGCCAGCAGTGAGTCCCGGACAGCAAACTATGGCTACACCTTC.